The rows below give T cell receptor beta chains drawn from one sample of a study of molecular identifiers for immune sequencing clone quantification. MiXCR, applied by TCRdb to the PCR reads, yields one record per CDR3 protein. Here the sample spans 460,000 or so distinct CDR3 sequences, over 20% being singletons. The sample consisted of naive CD8+ T cells from blood, with Jurkat cell RNA spiked in. Receptors originate from a human donor in good health. Some libraries in this study had Jurkat cell RNA spiked in. Both conserved end residues are part of each CDR3.

TRBJ2-7 TRBV10-3 CAITPDSSYEQYF
TRBJ1-1 TRBV6-2/TRBV6-3 CASSYWGADEAFF
TRBJ2-2 TRBV24-1 CATSGGQLNTGELFF
TRBJ2-2 TRBV7-9 CASSPSGSIAGELFF
TRBJ1-1 TRBV7-9 CASSNTWGNNTEAFF
TRBJ2-7 TRBV12-3/TRBV12-4 CASGLRQGSYEQYF
TRBJ1-1 TRBV7-9 CASRLVTGRAEAFF
TRBJ2-7 TRBV7-6 CASSLAWVKGDPIYEQYF
TRBJ2-5 TRBV29-1 CSVEEIETQYF
TRBJ1-1 TRBV6-5 CASSLWETGEAEAFF
TRBJ2-1 TRBV19 CASSMGQYNEQFF
TRBJ1-1 TRBV20-1 CSARDLGFNTEAFF
TRBJ1-1 TRBV7-6 CASSPAFQGSNTEAFF
TRBJ2-3 TRBV6-6 CASSYTDTTDTQYF
TRBJ2-1 TRBV5-1 CASSPYHLTGLTYNEQFF
TRBJ1-5 TRBV27 CASSPQGRGNQPQHF
TRBJ2-7 TRBV19 CASSIDSGETYEQYF
TRBJ2-3 TRBV11-2 CASRDPGEGTDTQYF
TRBJ2-1 TRBV11-2 CASSPGGNRRDAFF
TRBJ2-3 TRBV4-1 CASSQEGPAYTQCF
TRBJ2-3 TRBV20-1 CSARDSSSVVTQYF
TRBJ1-1 TRBV12-3/TRBV12-4 CASSPRRESEAFF
TRBJ2-5 TRBV12-3/TRBV12-4 CASGEERQTQYF
TRBJ2-3 TRBV29-1 CSVEDPMGLAGDKDTQYF
TRBJ1-4 TRBV4-3 CASSQEPTSTNEKLFF
TRBJ2-1 TRBV27 CASARAGGSYNEQFF
TRBJ2-3 TRBV12-5 CASGFGQGRTDTQYF
TRBJ1-1 TRBV11-2 CASSSRTEKNTEAFF
TRBJ2-7 TRBV19 CASGDRGFYEQYF
TRBJ2-5 TRBV6-5 CASSYGAAWEETQYF
TRBJ2-7 TRBV4-1 CASSQGAGVGSYEQYF
TRBJ1-1 TRBV7-2 CASSTPRGTGNTEAFF
TRBJ2-7 TRBV7-9 CASSLGQGVLYEQYF
TRBJ2-3 TRBV4-2 CASSQIAGGPDTQYF
TRBJ2-5 TRBV7-3 CASSFIAEETQYF
TRBJ1-5 TRBV12-3/TRBV12-4 CASRTGGRRDQPQHF
TRBJ2-7 TRBV5-5 CASSWGRGYEQYF
TRBJ1-1 TRBV5-4 CASSEQVTGTEAFF
TRBJ2-5 TRBV28 CASSSAPRWEQGAEETQYF
TRBJ1-5 TRBV19 CASSIDQQPQHF
TRBJ2-7 TRBV19 CASSLWTSGSNEQYF
TRBJ2-2 TRBV4-3 CASSQGVAGASTGDLFF
TRBJ2-2 TRBV7-9 CASSLPTGGDTGELFF
TRBJ1-2 TRBV12-3/TRBV12-4 CAIHYGYYGYTF
TRBJ2-5 TRBV30 CAWGTGTGVMGTQCF
TRBJ2-4 TRBV11-3 CASSSDETNIQYF
TRBJ2-7 TRBV19 CASTSGAEQYF
TRBJ1-1 TRBV7-2 CASSLGPYTEAFF
TRBJ2-3 TRBV2 CASSPRLAGSTDTQYF
TRBJ2-7 TRBV2 CASSEADSSYEQYF
TRBJ2-2 TRBV3-1 CASSPLGLAGVGTGELFF
TRBJ1-6 TRBV14 CASSQGSYRVGSPLHF